These T cell receptor beta chains were read from a single sample in a study of blood T cell repertoires in COVID-19. Profiled with immunoSEQ multiplex PCR; TCRdb holds only in-frame clones, not every one. The sample holds about 180,000 clones, roughly 81% seen once. Sequenced sample: peripheral blood. These TCRs come from a woman of 80 years or more with COVID-19, enrolled during active disease. Each CDR3 is given with its conserved first and last residue. Each record gives: clone size, J gene, V gene, D gene, CDR3 length, CDR3 protein, CDR3 DNA. The D gene is left open where the match is weak. Some rows mark clone size as missing; the rest say once, few, many or name a class of expanded clone.

>NA|TRBJ2-2|TRBV19|TRBD2|15
CASSIGLAGGGELFF
TGTGCCAGTAGTATAGGACTAGCGGGAGGAGGGGAGCTGTTTTTT
>NA|TRBJ2-5|TRBV27|TRBD2|15
CASSGRTSGKETQYF
TGTGCCAGCAGTGGGAGGACTAGCGGGAAAGAGACCCAGTACTTC
>once|TRBJ2-7|TRBV6-1|NA|14
CASSEVLGGGEQYF
TGTGCCAGCAGTGAAGTTCTAGGGGGTGGCGAGCAGTACTTC
>NA|TRBJ1-1|TRBV4-3|NA|13
CASSQDPAGQAFF
TGCGCCAGCAGCCAAGATCCTGCGGGGCAAGCTTTCTTT
>NA|TRBJ1-3|TRBV10-3|NA|13
CAISPGAGNTIYF
TGTGCCATCAGCCCAGGGGCTGGAAACACCATATATTTT
>NA|TRBJ2-7|TRBV4-1|NA|16
CASSQDPTTRTYEQYF
TGCGCCAGCAGCCAAGATCCAACGACACGGACCTACGAGCAGTACTTC
>NA|TRBJ2-3|TRBV7-3|TRBD1|18
CASSGGQGVNPWTDTQYF
TGTGCCAGCAGCGGGGGACAGGGAGTTAATCCTTGGACAGATACGCAGTATTTT
>NA|TRBJ1-1|TRBV7-2|NA|14
CASSFYPGDSEAFF
TGTGCCAGCAGCTTCTACCCGGGAGATTCTGAAGCTTTCTTT
>NA|TRBJ2-3|TRBV6-5|NA|14
CASGRGQPVDTQYF
TGTGCCAGCGGGCGGGGACAGCCAGTAGATACGCAGTATTTT
>NA|TRBJ1-2|TRBV24-1|TRBD1|13
CATSDWTGSGYTF
TGTGCCACCAGTGATTGGACAGGGTCTGGCTACACCTTC
>NA|TRBJ2-3|TRBV4-3|NA|14
CASSLEVVGDTQYF
TGCGCCAGCAGCCTGGAGGTAGTGGGAGATACGCAGTATTTT
>NA|TRBJ2-7|TRBV12-3/TRBV12-4|NA|13
CASSRNGDGEQYF
TGTGCCAGCAGCCGAAACGGGGATGGGGAGCAGTACTTC
>NA|TRBJ2-5|TRBV7-2|NA|15
CASSKDQGGWETQYF
TGTGCCAGCAGCAAAGATCAGGGTGGTTGGGAGACCCAGTACTTC
>NA|TRBJ2-1|TRBV25-1|TRBD2|14
CASSGTSGYNEQFF
TGTGCCAGCAGTGGGACTAGCGGATACAATGAGCAGTTCTTC
>few|TRBJ1-2|TRBV10-3|NA|13
CAIRDRQGYGYTF
TGTGCCATCAGAGACAGGCAAGGCTATGGCTACACCTTC
>NA|TRBJ2-5|TRBV5-1|TRBD1|14
CASSFGTGEETQYF
TGCGCCAGCAGCTTTGGGACAGGGGAAGAGACCCAGTACTTC
>NA|TRBJ2-3|TRBV29-1|TRBD2|14
CSVRAGVGADTQYF
TGCAGCGTGAGAGCGGGAGTGGGAGCTGATACGCAGTATTTT
>few|TRBJ2-3|TRBV7-2|TRBD2|16
CASSPLAGGPLDTQYF
TGTGCCAGCAGCCCCTTGGCGGGGGGGCCGTTAGATACGCAGTATTTT
>NA|TRBJ1-4|TRBV5-6|NA|16
CASSLGLGRMDEKLFF
TGTGCCAGCAGCTTAGGGCTGGGGAGGATGGATGAAAAACTGTTTTTT